This T cell receptor (beta chain) was sequenced during a study of cytotoxic CD8 clonotypes in ibrutinib-treated CLL. Whole-study context: Response sampling came at median around a year of treatment, ranging about 6 to 40 months.

The table came from immunoSEQ multiplex PCR; TCRdb's copy has only in-frame clones and leaves some out. This sample has under 200,000 clones; under 90% occur once, and the top ten carry 4.6%. Genomic DNA in an amount of around 2 micrograms was extracted from cryopreserved PBMCs and used for the preparation of TCR beta libraries. On this clone: As yet, its antigen is unknown.

Study-wide results and limits: Clonality measured at baseline exceeded age-matched healthy donors, tracking circulating CD8+ T-cell counts.

Sequencing was performed on PBMCs, taken after 24 months of ibrutinib treatment. The TCR was taken from a human donor with chronic lymphocytic leukemia.

The CDR3 region has the DNA TGTGCCAGCAGCCGGCGGACCCTATCAACCCGCGACGAGCAGTACTTC. Its protein product is CASSRRTLSTRDEQYF. This chain links TRBV5-4 with TRBJ2-5; no clear D gene. The end of the DNA is better explained by TRBJ2-7, so the J call may be wrong. The CDR3 is 16 amino acids. Germline V gene lookup returns CDR1 SGHNT and CDR2 YYREEE (reference sequence).